This T cell receptor (beta chain) stems from a study of molecular identifiers for immune sequencing clone quantification (dated by TCRdb to between 2018 and 2020). Concerning the study at large: For a replicate experiment, RNA from approximately 20,000 or 98,000 naive CD8 T cells was divided into five aliquots, and four of the five aliquots were sequenced. This methods study benchmarked molecular-identifier clustering-based TCR repertoire sequencing (MIDCIRS) and TCR RNA copy counting, using CD8 T cells to do so.

Overall results and qualifications from the work: In CMV-specific effector cells, clones with more than 20 RNA copies accounted for over 99% of molecules, whereas in naive cells such clones accounted for under 1%. Naive libraries contained spiked-in Jurkat TCR RNA (roughly 10 copies' worth), which is not part of the donor repertoire. Approximately 3.1 recovered TCR RNA copies per cell were obtained by modeling, versus approximately 9 by digital PCR, implying a capture efficiency of about 30%. A single cell's worth of spiked-in Jurkat TCR RNA was reported detectable even among 750,000 to 1,000,000 naive CD8 T cells. Highly expanded clone sizes could be underestimated because identical TCR molecules may share a barcode. Without barcode sub-clustering, chimeric consensus sequences inflated TCR diversity; chimeras reached as high as 47%.

V is cut by 1 base and J by 3 bases, and the space between the germline ends is 13 bases. Reading from cysteine to phenylalanine, the CDR3 counts 15 amino acids. Just the 45-base CDR3 DNA is kept, in frame starting at base 1. From the germline V gene, CDR1 is LGHNA and CDR2 is YNFKEQ. Libraries of naive CD8 T cells were built from anywhere between about 17,000 and 1,000,000 sorted cells, with 10%, 30% or 50% of the purified RNA used. On a BD FACSAria II, naive CD8 T cells were FACS-sorted as CD8+CD4-CCR7+CD45RA+ and collected into RLT Plus buffer. To test detection sensitivity, Jurkat RNA equal to under 13 TCR copies was added to samples of roughly 19,000-1,100,000 naive CD8 T cells. Enrichment of CD8 T cells was performed with RosetteSep CD8+ T Cell Enrichment Cocktail and Ficoll-Paque, after which ACK red cell lysis was carried out. Concerning this clonotype itself: Its antigen is not yet known. A much larger clone sits a single nucleotide away, making a read error possible.

Library preparation was by PCR. The instrument given in TCRdb is NextSeq 500. Bulk TCR libraries were made following a previously described method, with the TCR primers given in Table S5. Purification of total RNA was performed with the Qiagen AllPrep DNA/RNA kit. Before any analysis, reads coming from multiple sequencing runs of the same library were combined into one pool. The study's processing was this. Reads were retained only if their TCR constant sequence matched exactly, and those retained reads were trimmed to 150 nt and grouped according to their 12-nt molecular barcodes. Reads within each barcode group were sub-clustered using a 15% Levenshtein threshold, and quality-weighted consensus sequences were constructed for each RNA molecule. Non-functional sequences were removed, as were lower-count sequences one edit away from another. Based on fitting two negative binomial distributions, any barcode sub-cluster with under 20% of the maximum read count was discarded. TCRdb cleaned the public reads at Q25 with fastp, built clones with MiXCR and kept in-frame beta chains. Each entry is one CDR3 protein sequence, shown with its most common DNA and genes. These V and J calls are TCRdb output, not the study's own analysis. The sample table contains 80,000 to 130,000 distinct CDR3 sequences; only one count was recorded for over 30% of them. The ten largest clones take up 4% to 5% of the sample.

This sequence uses TRBV4-2 and TRBJ2-7, with no confident D gene call. Input material: naive CD8+ T cells from blood, with Jurkat cell RNA spiked in. The cell subset or site label on this specimen signifies: FACS-sorted CD8+CD4-CCR7+CD45RA+ naive T cells. The sequence was obtained from a human donor in good health. Some libraries in this study had Jurkat cell RNA spiked in. The CDR3 sequence is CASSQGHPGHYEQYF. The bases are TGTGCCAGCAGCCAAGGTCACCCAGGCCACTACGAGCAGTACTTC.